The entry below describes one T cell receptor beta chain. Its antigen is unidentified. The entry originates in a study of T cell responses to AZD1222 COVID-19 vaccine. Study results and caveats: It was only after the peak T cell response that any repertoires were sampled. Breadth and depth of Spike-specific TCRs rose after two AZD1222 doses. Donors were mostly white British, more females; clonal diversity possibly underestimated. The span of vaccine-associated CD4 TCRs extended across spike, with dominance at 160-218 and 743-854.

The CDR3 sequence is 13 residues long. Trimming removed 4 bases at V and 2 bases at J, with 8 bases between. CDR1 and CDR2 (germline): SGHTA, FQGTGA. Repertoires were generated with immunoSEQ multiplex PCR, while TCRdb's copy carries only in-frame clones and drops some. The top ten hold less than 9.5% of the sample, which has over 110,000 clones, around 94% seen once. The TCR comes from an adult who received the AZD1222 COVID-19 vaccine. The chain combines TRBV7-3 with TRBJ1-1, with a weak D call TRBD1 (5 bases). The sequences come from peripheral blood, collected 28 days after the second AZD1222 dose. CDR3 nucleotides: TGTGCCAGCAGCTCCCGGGGCAACACTGAAGCTTTCTTT. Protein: CASSSRGNTEAFF.